The clone carrying this T cell receptor beta chain is a singleton in its sample. This entry belongs to a study of blood T cell repertoires in COVID-19. Study-level information: Samples of COVID-19 (acute and convalescent) were obtained from the United States, Italy and Spain. Nucleic acid was either cDNA or gDNA, and it came from T cells, B-cell-depleted T cells, or PBMCs.

Authors' processing steps: The assay estimated nucleated cells by amplifying reference gene primers. Clones were read by immunoSEQ multiplex PCR, and TCRdb kept only the in-frame ones, dropping some. V, J and clone size are taken as reported in that table, and D and trimming were inferred from the DNA itself. In the table there are about 280,000 clones, around 88% of which are singletons. Trimming cost V 1 base and J 5 bases; bases outside gene matches: 13. Germline V gene sequence: CDR1 LGHDT, CDR2 YNNKEL (reference sequence). The CDR3 has 17 amino acids. Assignments of participants to cohorts depended upon their own reported clinical history.

Sequencing input: PBMCs or T cells enriched from blood (not recorded which). The TCR was taken from a woman between 40 and 50 years old who had recovered from COVID-19. The gene calls are TRBV3-1 (or the pseudogene TRBV3-2) and TRBJ2-7; 8 bases are a match to TRBD2. The chain's CDR3 is CASSQVPLVGRGNEQYF. DNA for the CDR3: TGTGCCAGCAGCCAAGTACCCCTTGTCGGGAGGGGGAACGAGCAGTACTTC.